A selection of T cell receptor beta chains follows, all from one sample in a study of cytomegalovirus exposure and HLA in healthy donors. TCRdb's copy holds only in-frame clones and misses some; the assay was immunoSEQ multiplex PCR. Here the sample spans approximately 150,000 clones, about 77% being singletons. Sequencing was carried out using PBMCs. These receptors originate from a man aged 30-40 years in good health and CMV-seronegative. The CDR3 runs from the conserved cysteine through the conserved F or W. The order of the fields is D gene, clone size, V gene, J gene, CDR3 DNA, CDR3 protein. D genes are given only for firm matches. Not all rows give a size; the values are once, few, many and, for expanded clones, a class.

d_gene: TRBD1; abundance: NA; v_gene: TRBV9; j_gene: TRBJ2-3; CDR3nt: TGTGCCAGCAGCCCCCTTGTGACAGGGGTTTCCACAGATACGCAGTATTTT; CDR3aa: CASSPLVTGVSTDTQYF
d_gene: NA; abundance: NA; v_gene: TRBV4-2; j_gene: TRBJ1-2; CDR3nt: TGTGCCAGCAGCCAAGCTTCCGGGACTCCTAACTATGGCTACACCTTC; CDR3aa: CASSQASGTPNYGYTF
d_gene: TRBD1; abundance: NA; v_gene: TRBV9; j_gene: TRBJ1-5; CDR3nt: TGTGCCAGCAGCGTAGGACAGGGGAGCAATCAGCCCCAGCATTTT; CDR3aa: CASSVGQGSNQPQHF
d_gene: NA; abundance: NA; v_gene: TRBV12-2; j_gene: TRBJ1-4; CDR3nt: TGTGCAAGTCGCTTAGAAGGGACCGGCAGGGAGGATGAAAAACTGTTTTTT; CDR3aa: CASRLEGTGREDEKLFF
d_gene: NA; abundance: NA; v_gene: TRBV15; j_gene: TRBJ1-4; CDR3nt: TGTGCCACCAGCGCGGCGGGAACTGAAAAACTGTTTTTT; CDR3aa: CATSAAGTEKLFF
d_gene: TRBD1; abundance: NA; v_gene: TRBV28; j_gene: TRBJ2-4; CDR3nt: TGTGCCAGCAGTTTATTGCTCTTCCGGGACAGGGAAGCCAAAAACATTCAGTACTTC; CDR3aa: CASSLLLFRDREAKNIQYF
d_gene: TRBD1; abundance: NA; v_gene: TRBV30; j_gene: TRBJ1-2; CDR3nt: TGTGCCTGGAGTGTACGACAGGGACATGGCTACACCTTC; CDR3aa: CAWSVRQGHGYTF
d_gene: NA; abundance: NA; v_gene: TRBV5-8; j_gene: TRBJ1-2; CDR3nt: TGTGCCAGCAGCTTGCCAGGATACTACTATGGCTACACCTTC; CDR3aa: CASSLPGYYYGYTF
d_gene: TRBD2; abundance: NA; v_gene: TRBV6-5; j_gene: TRBJ2-5; CDR3nt: TGTGCCGGCGGGCGGGAGCATCAGACCCAGTACTTC; CDR3aa: CAGGREHQTQYF
d_gene: NA; abundance: NA; v_gene: TRBV29-1; j_gene: TRBJ1-1; CDR3nt: TGCAGCGTTGAAGAAGAGAGTATGAACACTGAAGCTTTCTTT; CDR3aa: CSVEEESMNTEAFF
d_gene: NA; abundance: NA; v_gene: TRBV28; j_gene: TRBJ1-5; CDR3nt: TGTGCCAGCAGTAACACAGGGCTTGGCTCGCCCCAGCATTTT; CDR3aa: CASSNTGLGSPQHF
d_gene: TRBD2; abundance: NA; v_gene: TRBV19; j_gene: TRBJ2-3; CDR3nt: TGTGCCAGTAGTGGGACTAGCGGGAGAGCAGATACGCAGTATTTT; CDR3aa: CASSGTSGRADTQYF
d_gene: NA; abundance: few; v_gene: TRBV7-2; j_gene: TRBJ1-1; CDR3nt: TGTGCCAGCAGCTTAATGAGCGTGAACACTGAAGCTTTCTTT; CDR3aa: CASSLMSVNTEAFF
d_gene: TRBD2; abundance: few; v_gene: TRBV7-6; j_gene: TRBJ2-7; CDR3nt: TGTGCCAGCAGCTATCCCGGGACTAGAGGGTCCGGCGAGCAGTACTTC; CDR3aa: CASSYPGTRGSGEQYF
d_gene: NA; abundance: NA; v_gene: TRBV7-3; j_gene: TRBJ2-1; CDR3nt: TGTGCCAGCAGCCACCAGTACAATGAGCAGTTCTTC; CDR3aa: CASSHQYNEQFF
d_gene: NA; abundance: NA; v_gene: TRBV5-6; j_gene: TRBJ1-1; CDR3nt: TGTGCCAGCAGCTTGGAAGGGGCGCGCACTGAAGCTTTCTTT; CDR3aa: CASSLEGARTEAFF
d_gene: NA; abundance: NA; v_gene: TRBV6-5; j_gene: TRBJ1-6; CDR3nt: TGTGCCAGCAGCCCCCAGGGGCTAAGGTCGCCCCTCCACTTT; CDR3aa: CASSPQGLRSPLHF
d_gene: TRBD2; abundance: NA; v_gene: TRBV30; j_gene: TRBJ2-1; CDR3nt: TGTGCCTGCCGCCCAGGGGCTAGCGGGCAGTGGAATGAGCAGTTCTTC; CDR3aa: CACRPGASGQWNEQFF
d_gene: TRBD2; abundance: NA; v_gene: TRBV9; j_gene: TRBJ2-1; CDR3nt: TGTGCCAGCAGCCGGACTAGCGGGGTCTACAATGAGCAGTTCTTC; CDR3aa: CASSRTSGVYNEQFF
d_gene: NA; abundance: NA; v_gene: TRBV6-5; j_gene: TRBJ1-5; CDR3nt: TGTGCCAGCAGAGGAAGACAGGTCAAGTCGCCCCAGCATTTT; CDR3aa: CASRGRQVKSPQHF
d_gene: TRBD2; abundance: NA; v_gene: TRBV10-2; j_gene: TRBJ2-1; CDR3nt: TGCGCCAGCGCTGCTAGCGGCACGCCTTGGGAGCAGTTCTTC; CDR3aa: CASAASGTPWEQFF
d_gene: NA; abundance: once; v_gene: TRBV25-1; j_gene: TRBJ2-7; CDR3nt: TGTGCCAGCAGTGCCTCGGACAAAAGCTCCTACGAGCAGTACTTC; CDR3aa: CASSASDKSSYEQYF
d_gene: NA; abundance: NA; v_gene: TRBV5-1; j_gene: TRBJ2-3; CDR3nt: TGCGCCAGCAGCTTACAGGGATTCTTCACCACAGATACGCAGTATTTT; CDR3aa: CASSLQGFFTTDTQYF
d_gene: NA; abundance: NA; v_gene: TRBV9; j_gene: TRBJ2-1; CDR3nt: TGTGCCAGCAGCGTAGAATCCCGACAGGACAATGAGCAGTTCTTC; CDR3aa: CASSVESRQDNEQFF
d_gene: TRBD1; abundance: NA; v_gene: TRBV7-2; j_gene: TRBJ1-2; CDR3nt: TGTGCCAGCAGCTTAGCAACCTTAACAGGGGGCGGTGGCTACACCTTC; CDR3aa: CASSLATLTGGGGYTF
d_gene: TRBD2; abundance: NA; v_gene: TRBV7-8; j_gene: TRBJ2-1; CDR3nt: TGTGCCAGCAGCACTAGTGGGGGGACTAGCGGGATAGGGGGGACACGGAATGAGCAGTTCTTC; CDR3aa: CASSTSGGTSGIGGTRNEQFF
d_gene: NA; abundance: few; v_gene: TRBV19; j_gene: TRBJ2-3; CDR3nt: TGTGCCAGTAGTATAGCCACCCAGGGGTCAGATACGCAGTATTTT; CDR3aa: CASSIATQGSDTQYF
d_gene: NA; abundance: NA; v_gene: TRBV4-3; j_gene: TRBJ1-6; CDR3nt: TGCGCCAGCAGCCCCAGGGATTTTCGCGGTTCACCCCTCCACTTT; CDR3aa: CASSPRDFRGSPLHF
d_gene: TRBD1; abundance: NA; v_gene: TRBV28; j_gene: TRBJ2-7; CDR3nt: TGTGCCAGCAGGCCCCGGGACAGGGCCTACGAGCAGTACTTC; CDR3aa: CASRPRDRAYEQYF
d_gene: TRBD1; abundance: NA; v_gene: TRBV7-6; j_gene: TRBJ1-1; CDR3nt: TGTGCCAGCAGCCGAGGAAGCAAGGGACAGCGGGTGAACACTGAAGCTTTCTTT; CDR3aa: CASSRGSKGQRVNTEAFF
d_gene: TRBD2; abundance: NA; v_gene: TRBV19; j_gene: TRBJ2-3; CDR3nt: TGTGCCAGTAGTCCCCGCCCTCTAGCGGGAAAGCCAGATACGCAGTATTTT; CDR3aa: CASSPRPLAGKPDTQYF
d_gene: TRBD2; abundance: NA; v_gene: TRBV15; j_gene: TRBJ2-7; CDR3nt: TGTGCCACCAGCAGGCGGGAGGCGCTGCAGGGGCAGTACTTC; CDR3aa: CATSRREALQGQYF
d_gene: NA; abundance: NA; v_gene: TRBV19; j_gene: TRBJ1-1; CDR3nt: TGTGCCAGTAGTAAACTTAGTCTGCGGACTGAAGCTTTCTTT; CDR3aa: CASSKLSLRTEAFF
d_gene: TRBD2; abundance: NA; v_gene: TRBV7-9; j_gene: TRBJ2-3; CDR3nt: TGTGCCAGCAGCTACCCGGGGACTAGAGATACGCAGTATTTT; CDR3aa: CASSYPGTRDTQYF
d_gene: TRBD1; abundance: few; v_gene: TRBV4-1; j_gene: TRBJ1-6; CDR3nt: TGCGCCAGCAGCCAAGGCCTGACAGGGGGCTTCGGTTCACCCCTCCACTTT; CDR3aa: CASSQGLTGGFGSPLHF
d_gene: TRBD1; abundance: NA; v_gene: TRBV7-2; j_gene: TRBJ2-1; CDR3nt: TGTGCCAGCAGCTTTAGACAGGGAAAGTACAATGAGCAGTTCTTC; CDR3aa: CASSFRQGKYNEQFF
d_gene: TRBD1; abundance: once; v_gene: TRBV29-1; j_gene: TRBJ1-1; CDR3nt: TGCAGCGTCCGGACAGGGAACACTGAAGCTTTCTTT; CDR3aa: CSVRTGNTEAFF